A single sample is the source of the 29 T cell receptor beta chains below, sequenced in a study of OX40 agonist ivuxolimab in advanced cancers. The repertoire was sequenced with immunoSEQ multiplex PCR; TCRdb's copy has only in-frame clones and lacks some. This sample has around 99,000 clones, with roughly 90% found just once. Sequences were derived from CD4+ or CD8+ T cells sorted from blood, sampled in a trial of the OX40 agonist ivuxolimab. The receptors were gathered from an adult with an advanced solid tumor such as melanoma, head and neck, liver or kidney cancer.

The rearrangement links TRBV10-3 to TRBJ2-7, with TRBD2 matching 9 bases. This CDR3 comprises 15 residues. J lost 1 base, V lost 0 bases, and 1 base had no gene match. In germline, CDR1 is ENHRY, CDR2 SYGVKD. CDR3: CAISESSGGSYEQYF. CDR3 DNA: TGTGCCATCAGTGAGTCTAGCGGGGGATCCTACGAGCAGTACTTC.

V usage is TRBV28 and J usage is TRBJ2-2, with 9 bases aligning to TRBD1. There are 17 residues in the CDR3. The V gene's germline CDR1 is MDHEN and CDR2 SYDVKM. V lost 3 bases and J lost 3; bases outside the gene matches: 8. The CDR3 sequence is CASSFKPGTGYTGELFF. The CDR3 DNA sequence: TGTGCCAGCAGTTTTAAACCGGGGACAGGGTACACCGGGGAGCTGTTTTTT.

The chain links TRBV7-2 to TRBJ1-1; the D gene is possibly TRBD1 (5 bases). The CDR3 spans 14 residues. Germline CDR1 SGHTA, CDR2 FQGNSA. V lost 1 base and J lost 4, with 10 bases in between. The CDR3 region is CASSLGRGFTEAFF. The DNA for the CDR3 is TGTGCCAGCAGCTTAGGAAGGGGTTTCACTGAAGCTTTCTTT.

Concerning this clone itself: This sample includes further DNA sequences coding for the same CDR3. The genes are TRBV6-5 and TRBJ1-5, with D possibly being TRBD1 (5 bases). The CDR3 loop spans 15 amino acids. V was clipped by 0 bases and J by 4 bases, with 10 bases between them. Germline lookup yields CDR1 MNHEY and CDR2 SVGAGI. The CDR3 sequence: CASSYSGTGNQPQHF. CDR3 coding DNA: TGTGCCAGCAGTTACTCCGGGACCGGGAATCAGCCCCAGCATTTT.

The gene calls are TRBV18 and TRBJ2-2, with no clear D. Trimming took off 3 bases at V and 4 bases at J, with 9 bases between the two ends. Germline V gene data show CDR1 as KGHSH and CDR2 as LQKENI. There are 14 residues in the CDR3. CDR3 in DNA: TGTGCCAGCTCACCGACCCGGGCCACCGGGGAGCTGTTTTTT. Its translation is CASSPTRATGELFF.

This clone appeared once. The chain uses TRBV9 and TRBJ1-4, with D uncertain. CDR3 size: 14 residues. Per germline, CDR1 SGDLS and CDR2 YYNGEE. V lost 3 bases and J lost 5, with 11 bases in between. The CDR3 sequence: CASSEDYPNEKLFF. The DNA for the CDR3 is TGTGCCAGCAGCGAGGACTACCCAAATGAAAAACTGTTTTTT.

In its sample, this clone was seen a few times. CDR3 amino acids: CASSLGGMGTDTQYF. CDR3 DNA sequence: TGTGCCAGCAGTTTAGGGGGGATGGGAACAGATACGCAGTATTTT. The chain is built from TRBV28 and TRBJ2-3, with D possibly matching TRBD2 (6 bases). The CDR3 covers 15 residues. CDR1 is MDHEN and CDR2 is SYDVKM in the germline V gene. V lost 2 bases and J 3 bases, leaving 12 bases between the germline ends.

This rearrangement joins TRBV4-1 to TRBJ2-1, with 8 bases fitting TRBD2. The germline V gene has CDR1 MGHRA and CDR2 YSYEKL. V was pared by 6 bases and J by 5 bases, with 3 bases of the junction left unmatched. The CDR3 has 13 amino acids. This chain's CDR3 is CASRLAEDNEQFF. CDR3 coding DNA: TGCGCCAGCAGACTAGCGGAAGACAATGAGCAGTTCTTC.

This chain joins TRBV28 and TRBJ1-2; D unresolved. CDR3 length equals 16 residues. Germline-derived CDR1 and CDR2 are MDHEN and SYDVKM. The V end lost 5 bases, the J end lost 1 base, and 17 bases lay between the germline ends. The CDR3 DNA follows: TGTGCCAGCAGTCTCCCAGGATTGCCCGTTAACTATGGCTACACCTTC. This codes for CASSLPGLPVNYGYTF.

V usage is TRBV28 and J usage is TRBJ2-1, with TRBD2 matching 8 bases. V lost 5 bases to trimming and J lost 8 bases; unmatched junction nucleotides: 11. This CDR3 contains 15 residues. CDR1 is MDHEN, CDR2 SYDVKM, per germline. CDR3 sequence reads: CASSPPSGSLDEQFF. CDR3 DNA: TGTGCCAGCAGTCCGCCCAGCGGGAGCTTGGATGAGCAGTTCTTC.

The genes are TRBV7-9 and TRBJ2-1; 7 bases are a match to TRBD1. In germline, CDR1 is SEHNR, CDR2 FQNEAQ (reference sequence). Losses at the gene ends were 6 bases for V and 9 bases for J; bases not matched to a gene: 8. CDR3 length: 13 amino acids. The CDR3 reads CASRSGRGTEQFF. The CDR3 DNA reads as TGTGCCAGCAGATCTGGCAGGGGGACTGAGCAGTTCTTC.

V and J are TRBV7-8 and TRBJ1-2; a weak D match, TRBD1 (6 bases). Germline CDR1 SGHVS, CDR2 FQNEAQ. V lost 10 bases to trimming and J lost 5 bases, with 14 bases between them. The CDR3 runs to 12 residues. The CDR3 loop reads CAIRKGDYGYTF. CDR3 coding DNA: TGTGCCATCCGTAAGGGGGATTATGGCTACACCTTC.

This CDR3 reads CASSNPGTSVYEQFF. CDR3 nucleotide sequence: TGTGCCAGTAGTAACCCAGGGACTAGCGTTTATGAGCAGTTCTTC. The gene calls are TRBV19 and TRBJ2-1; 10 bases are a match to TRBD2. Germline V gives CDR1 LNHDA, CDR2 SQIVND (reference sequence). The CDR3 contains 15 residues. Germline trimming cut 4 bases from V and 8 bases from J; bases unmatched to any gene: 8.

The chain is built from TRBV19 and TRBJ1-5, with D uncertain. From germline, CDR1 is LNHDA and CDR2 SQIVND (reference sequence). The CDR3 length is 14 residues. Trimming left V 1 base short and J 5 bases short, with 9 bases between. In nucleotides, the CDR3 is TGTGCCAGTAGTATAGTGGGAGGGTATCAGCCCCAGCATTTT. Its translation is CASSIVGGYQPQHF.

The chain combines TRBV7-3 with TRBJ2-3; D gene ambiguous. The CDR3 totals 14 residues. Trimming removed 5 bases from V and 3 bases from J, with 12 bases in between. Germline V CDR1 and CDR2: SGHTA, FQGTGA. The DNA for the CDR3 is TGTGCCAGCAGCCCATACGGAGAGACAGATACGCAGTATTTT. As protein: CASSPYGETDTQYF.

The V call is TRBV5-4, the J call TRBJ2-7; 9 bases are shared with TRBD2. In germline, CDR1 is SGHNT, CDR2 YYREEE (reference sequence). CDR3 length: 16 amino acids. The V and J ends lost 0 bases and 3 bases, in that order; junction bases with no gene match: 7. CDR3 residues: CASSLAGLAGDYEQYF. In DNA form, the CDR3 reads TGTGCCAGCAGCTTGGCGGGGTTAGCGGGAGACTACGAGCAGTACTTC. The entire variable domain, with the rest obtained from reference TRBV5-4 and TRBJ2-7, is as follows: ETGVTQSPTHLIKTRGQQVTLRCSSQSGHNTVSWYQQALGQGPQFIFQYYREEENGRGNFPPRFSGLQFPNYSSELNVNALELDDSALYLCASSLAGLAGDYEQYFGPGTRLTVT.

The chain uses TRBV5-4 and TRBJ1-3, with 8 nucleotides matching TRBD1. Unmatched junction bases numbered 9, after V lost 2 bases and J lost 8 bases. Germline V gene lookup returns CDR1 SGHNT and CDR2 YYREEE (reference sequence). The length of the CDR3 is 15 residues. The DNA for the CDR3 is TGTGCCAGCAGCTTAGTGGGACAGGAGCGGGACACCATATATTTT. It translates to CASSLVGQERDTIYF.

The J gene is TRBJ1-3, the V gene TRBV9; unclear D gene. Trimming stripped 3 bases from V and 4 bases from J, with 11 bases between. The CDR3 has 14 residues. Germline values: CDR1 SGDLS, CDR2 YYNGEE. CDR3 bases: TGTGCCAGCAGCGACGTTGTGACGGGAAACACCATATATTTT. It yields the protein CASSDVVTGNTIYF.

On this clone: Relative to the germline gene, one junction end is altered; a read error may explain this. Here the CDR3 reads CASSLEGVQGSTQYF. The CDR3 DNA follows: TGTGCTAGCAGCTTAGAGGGGGTACAGGGATCGACCCAGTACTTC. This chain connects TRBV7-7 to TRBJ2-5, with a weak D call TRBD1 (6 bases). The CDR3 loop spans 15 amino acids. Looked up from germline, CDR1 is SSHAT and CDR2 is FNYEAQ (reference sequence).

The chain carries TRBV27 and TRBJ1-3, with TRBD1 matching over 7 bases. This CDR3 spans 15 amino acids. The germline gives CDR1 MNHEY, CDR2 SMNVEV (reference sequence). The V segment lost 4 bases and the J segment 0 bases; nucleotides outside the gene matches: 3. The CDR3 loop is CASSWTGDSGNTIYF. As DNA, the CDR3 is TGTGCCAGCAGTTGGACAGGCGACTCTGGAAACACCATATATTTT.

This sequence joins TRBV6-1 and TRBJ1-1; D unresolved. The CDR3 has 13 amino acids. Per the germline V gene, CDR1 is MNHNS and CDR2 is SASEGT. V was trimmed by 0 bases and J by 1 base, leaving 3 bases between them. The CDR3 DNA reads TGTGCCAGCAGTGAAGCGCCGAACACTGAAGCTTTCTTT. It yields the protein CASSEAPNTEAFF.

The CDR3 nucleotides are TGTGCCAGCAGTGATTGGGGCCAGCGGGGGCGAGAGCAGTTCTTC. It yields the protein CASSDWGQRGREQFF. The genes are TRBV6-1 and TRBJ2-1, with 8 bases lining up with TRBD2. From germline, CDR1 is MNHNS and CDR2 SASEGT. Unmatched junction bases numbered 11, after V lost 3 bases and J lost 10 bases. The CDR3 length is 15 residues.

This clone was observed a few times. The J gene is TRBJ2-1, the V gene TRBV5-1; the D is unclear. CDR1 and CDR2 (germline): SGHRS, YFSETQ. There are 14 residues in the CDR3. V gave up 0 bases and J gave up 5 bases, with 9 bases separating them. The DNA for the CDR3 is TGCGCCAGCAGCTTGGCTCTCGTGGACAATGAGCAGTTCTTC. Translating it yields CASSLALVDNEQFF.

The chain couples TRBV5-1 to TRBJ2-1, with 9 bases fitting TRBD1. V dropped 3 bases and J dropped 5; count of bases not matched to a gene: 3. This CDR3 spans 14 amino acids. Germline lookup yields CDR1 SGHRS and CDR2 YFSETQ. CDR3 in amino acids: CASSSDRGHNEQFF. For the CDR3, the DNA is TGCGCCAGCAGCTCGGACAGGGGCCACAATGAGCAGTTCTTC. Together with reference TRBV5-1 and TRBJ2-1, the CDR3 gives the full variable domain: KAGVTQTPRYLIKTRGQQVTLSCSPISGHRSVSWYQQTPGQGLQFLFEYFSETQRNKGNFPGRFSGRQFSNSRSEMNVSTLELGDSALYLCASSSDRGHNEQFFGPGTRLTVL.

The gene calls are TRBV28 and TRBJ1-2; D is undetermined. The germline V and J ends were trimmed by 2 bases and 5 bases, with 6 bases remaining between them. Germline-derived CDR1 and CDR2 are MDHEN and SYDVKM. The length of the CDR3 is 12 residues. As DNA, the CDR3 is TGTGCCAGCAGTTTAGGATTGTATGGCTACACCTTC. Translating gives CASSLGLYGYTF.

The table lists this clone with a few counts. This chain joins TRBV28 and TRBJ1-5; D might be TRBD1 (5 bases). The CDR3 contains 12 residues. Trimming removed 6 bases from V and 7 bases from J, with 10 bases in between. Germline V gene sequence: CDR1 MDHEN, CDR2 SYDVKM. The CDR3 region is CASSSTDQPQHF. The CDR3, as DNA: TGTGCCAGCAGCTCGACAGACCAGCCCCAGCATTTT.

This chain connects TRBV14 to TRBJ1-1; D is ambiguous. V shed 1 base and J shed 2 bases, with 8 bases lying between them. The CDR3 length is 14 residues. The V gene's germline CDR1 is SGHDN and CDR2 FVKESK. The CDR3: CASSQAIINTEAFF. CDR3 in DNA: TGTGCCAGCAGCCAAGCAATCATAAACACTGAAGCTTTCTTT.

The V and J genes are TRBV11-3 and TRBJ2-1; D gene ambiguous. The V and J ends lost 3 bases and 4 bases respectively, with 10 bases between them. This CDR3 region has 14 residues. Germline assignment: CDR1 SGHNT and CDR2 YENEEA. CDR3 loop: CASSFDATYNEQFF. CDR3 coding DNA: TGTGCCAGCAGCTTTGATGCAACGTACAATGAGCAGTTCTTC. The variable domain in full, with the rest retrieved from reference TRBV11-3 and TRBJ2-1, is EAGVVQSPRYKIIEKKQPVAFWCNPISGHNTLYWYLQNLGQGPELLIRYENEEAVDDSQLPKDRFSAERLKGVDSTLKIQPAELGDSAVYLCASSFDATYNEQFFGPGTRLTVL.

The CDR3 spells CASSEGGIHTGELFF. CDR3 DNA sequence: TGTGCCAGCAGCGAGGGCGGGATTCACACCGGGGAGCTGTTTTTT. The rearrangement joins TRBV6-4 to TRBJ2-2; a possible D gene is TRBD2 (6 bases). V dropped 6 bases and J dropped 3 bases, with 14 bases sitting between them. CDR3 length: 15 residues. Germline CDR1 and CDR2: MRHNA and SNTAGT.